Sequencing of this T cell receptor (beta chain) was carried out in a study of T-cell reconstitution after alpha-beta-depleted transplantation in children. This clonotype was seen a handful of times. The authors prepared the TCRbeta library with unique molecular identifiers. From the PCR reads, TCRdb called clonotypes with MiXCR, one entry per CDR3 protein. Here the sample spans hundreds of thousands of distinct CDR3 sequences, 15% to 20% being singletons. V was trimmed by 4 bases and J by 4 bases, leaving 17 bases between them. This CDR3 region has 15 residues. Germline V gives CDR1 SGHRS, CDR2 YFSETQ.

V usage is TRBV5-1 and J usage is TRBJ1-1; unclear D gene. The specimen comprised PBMCs from the stem cell graft donor, sampled from the stem cell graft. This sequence was found in a human donor who donated a stem cell graft to a child with acute lymphoblastic leukemia. The CDR3 spells CASSPLSGPGTEAFF. In DNA form, the CDR3 reads TGCGCCAGCAGCCCCCTTTCAGGTCCGGGCACTGAAGCTTTCTTT.